These 18 T cell receptor beta chains were all obtained from the same sample, sequenced in a study of T cell responses to AZD1222 COVID-19 vaccine. The method was immunoSEQ multiplex PCR; TCRdb's version includes in-frame clones alone and lacks a portion of them. The sample includes about 72,000 clones, roughly 87% of them seen just once. The material was peripheral blood, obtained 28 days after the second AZD1222 dose. These receptors all stem from an adult who received the AZD1222 COVID-19 vaccine.

This clone was detected a few times. This chain links TRBV5-1 with TRBJ2-5; D is possibly TRBD1 (6 bases). The CDR3 consists of 14 residues. CDR1 is SGHRS and CDR2 is YFSETQ in the germline V gene. V was trimmed by 4 bases and J by 4 bases, leaving 14 bases between them. For the CDR3, the DNA is TGCGCCAGCAGCCCCCAGGGGAGTGGAGAGACCCAGTACTTC. It translates to CASSPQGSGETQYF.

The chain is built from TRBV5-1 and TRBJ2-7, with TRBD1 identical over 9 bases. The CDR3 is made up of 15 amino acids. V lost 4 bases and J lost 0; bases outside the gene matches: 5. CDR1 and CDR2 from the germline V gene are SGHRS and YFSETQ. In nucleotides, the CDR3 is TGCGCCAGCAGCCGGGACAGGGACGTCTCCTACGAGCAGTACTTC. Protein sequence: CASSRDRDVSYEQYF.

The chain employs TRBV10-3 and TRBJ1-5, with D possibly being TRBD1 (5 bases). The CDR3 consists of 16 residues. Germline CDR1 ENHRY, CDR2 SYGVKD. V shed 0 bases and J shed 0 bases, with 9 bases lying between them. The CDR3 sequence: CAISESGDYSNQPQHF. CDR3 DNA sequence: TGTGCCATCAGTGAGTCAGGGGATTATAGCAATCAGCCCCAGCATTTT.

J is TRBJ2-7 and V is TRBV27; 8 bases agree with TRBD2. The CDR3 runs to 18 residues. The germline CDR1 and CDR2 sequences are MNHEY and SMNVEV (reference sequence). J gave up 1 base and V 0 bases, and 11 bases lay outside the gene matches. CDR3 sequence reads: CASSLSVTSGTRSYEQYF. Here the CDR3 DNA reads TGTGCCAGCAGTTTATCGGTAACCTCCGGGACTAGATCCTACGAGCAGTACTTC.

This chain joins TRBV18 and TRBJ2-7; 7 bases agree with TRBD2. The CDR3 runs to 15 residues. J gave up 9 bases and V 3 bases, and 14 bases lay outside the gene matches. In germline, CDR1 is KGHSH, CDR2 LQKENI. CDR3 in amino acids: CASSPTSGTDWGQYF. As DNA, the CDR3 is TGTGCCAGCTCACCGACAAGCGGGACCGATTGGGGGCAGTACTTC.

The chain employs TRBV7-9 and TRBJ2-3; no firm D call. V gave up 4 bases and J gave up 4 bases, with 3 bases separating them. The V gene's germline CDR1 is SEHNR and CDR2 FQNEAQ (reference sequence). The CDR3 consists of 11 residues. CDR3 bases: TGTGCCAGCAGCTACTCAGATACGCAGTATTTT. Translating it yields CASSYSDTQYF.

This clone appeared a single time. V is TRBV3-1 (or the pseudogene TRBV3-2) and J is TRBJ2-7, with a possible D match to TRBD2 (5 bases). This CDR3 is 13 amino acids long. V lost 1 base and J 4 bases, leaving 8 bases between the germline ends. Germline V CDR1 and CDR2: LGHDT, YNNKEL (reference sequence). Written as DNA, the CDR3 is TGTGCCAGCAGCCAAGGTCGAGGGTACGAGCAGTACTTC. This encodes CASSQGRGYEQYF.

A few counts support this clone. The chain combines TRBV10-1 with TRBJ1-1; D ambiguous. The V and J ends lost 6 bases and 1 base respectively, with 9 bases between them. Germline V gene lookup returns CDR1 WNHNN and CDR2 SYGVQD (reference sequence). The length of the CDR3 is 13 residues. The CDR3 nucleotides are TGCGCCAGCAGGGAGGATCCGAACACTGAAGCTTTCTTT. Amino acids: CASREDPNTEAFF.

This chain joins TRBV6-5 and TRBJ2-7; perhaps TRBD1 as D (5 bases). Deletions cut 0 bases from V and 3 bases from J, with 12 bases between. In germline, CDR1 is MNHEY, CDR2 SVGAGI. The CDR3 length is 15 residues. In nucleotides, the CDR3 is TGTGCCAGCAGTTACTCGTGGCAGGGAAACTACGAGCAGTACTTC. Protein: CASSYSWQGNYEQYF.

This chain uses TRBV6-1 with TRBJ2-1; D is unclear. Germline assignment: CDR1 MNHNS and CDR2 SASEGT. The CDR3 runs to 15 residues. Trimming cost V 1 base and J 1 base, with 8 bases left between them. CDR3 nucleotides: TGTGCCAGCAGTGAAGACACGAGTTCCTACAATGAGCAGTTCTTC. Translation gives CASSEDTSSYNEQFF.

V and J are TRBV2 and TRBJ1-5; no clear D gene. The V and J ends lost 3 bases and 2 bases respectively, with 11 bases between them. The CDR3 has 15 residues. CDR1 and CDR2 from the germline V gene are SNHLY and FYNNEI. The CDR3 sequence: CASSDLGLGNQPQHF. DNA of the CDR3: TGTGCCAGCAGTGATCTAGGGTTGGGCAATCAGCCCCAGCATTTT. Filled out from reference TRBV2 and TRBJ1-5, the complete variable domain reads EPEVTQTPSHQVTQMGQEVILRCVPISNHLYFYWYRQILGQKVEFLVSFYNNEISEKSEIFDDQFSVERPDGSNFTLKIRSTKLEDSAMYFCASSDLGLGNQPQHFGDGTRLSIL.

This clone was observed a handful of times. The CDR3 loop reads CASSQDSDQPQHF. In DNA, the CDR3 is TGTGCCAGCTCACAGGACAGCGATCAGCCCCAGCATTTT. The chain combines TRBV18 with TRBJ1-5; tentatively, D is TRBD1 (6 bases). The V gene's germline CDR1 is KGHSH and CDR2 LQKENI. The CDR3 loop spans 13 amino acids. V shed 4 bases and J shed 5 bases, with 9 bases lying between them.

CDR3 nucleotide sequence: TGTGCCATCAGTGAGTCCTTGGCTAGAGCCTACGAGCAGTACTTC. Translation: CAISESLARAYEQYF. The rearrangement joins TRBV10-3 to TRBJ2-7; D gene uncertain. V shed 0 bases and J shed 2 bases, with 11 bases lying between them. Germline-derived CDR1 and CDR2 are ENHRY and SYGVKD. The CDR3 consists of 15 residues.

This chain joins TRBV7-6 and TRBJ2-3; no clear D. Germline V gene data show CDR1 as SGHVS and CDR2 as FNYEAQ. Trimming removed 2 bases from V and 2 bases from J, with 17 bases in between. The CDR3 loop spans 17 amino acids. The CDR3 nucleotides are TGTGCCAGCAGCTTAAAGGCTGTAGGACCGATCACAGATACGCAGTATTTT. It specifies CASSLKAVGPITDTQYF. The full variable domain, rest sourced from reference TRBV7-6 and TRBJ2-3, is GAGVSQSPRYKVTKRGQDVALRCDPISGHVSLYWYRQALGQGPEFLTYFNYEAQQDKSGLPNDRFSAERPEGSISTLTIQRTEQRDSAMYRCASSLKAVGPITDTQYFGPGTRLTVL.

This clone was found once. V and J are TRBV20-1 and TRBJ1-4; tentatively, D is TRBD1 (5 bases). V lost 3 bases to trimming and J lost 5 bases, with 16 bases between them. This CDR3 region has 15 residues. Germline CDR1 DFQATT, CDR2 SNEGSKA (reference sequence). CDR3: CSASPVGGVNEKLFF. The CDR3 nucleotides are TGCAGTGCTAGTCCTGTCGGGGGGGTGAATGAAAAACTGTTTTTT.

V is TRBV5-6 and J is TRBJ2-3, with no clear D. The CDR3 is made up of 16 amino acids. Germline V lookup: CDR1 SGHDT, CDR2 YYEEEE. V lost 3 bases, J lost 4 bases, and 18 bases lay in between. The CDR3 loop is CASSSLRTWSADTQYF. The CDR3 DNA is TGTGCCAGCAGCTCCCTGAGGACGTGGTCAGCAGATACGCAGTATTTT.

In nucleotides, the CDR3 is TGTGCCAGCAGTGCTGACAGGGGTAACACTGAAGCTTTCTTT. This encodes CASSADRGNTEAFF. The gene calls are TRBV6-4 and TRBJ1-1; TRBD1 matches 8 bases. This CDR3 contains 14 residues. The V and J ends lost 4 bases and 2 bases, in that order; junction bases with no gene match: 3. CDR1 is MRHNA, CDR2 SNTAGT, per germline.

V usage is TRBV18 and J usage is TRBJ1-5; D not resolved. CDR1 and CDR2 from the germline V gene are KGHSH and LQKENI. The germline V and J ends were trimmed by 2 bases and 7 bases, with 6 bases remaining between them. The CDR3 spans 12 residues. CDR3 sequence (DNA): TGTGCCAGCTCACCAGGGTTCCAGCCCCAGCATTTT. It codes for CASSPGFQPQHF.